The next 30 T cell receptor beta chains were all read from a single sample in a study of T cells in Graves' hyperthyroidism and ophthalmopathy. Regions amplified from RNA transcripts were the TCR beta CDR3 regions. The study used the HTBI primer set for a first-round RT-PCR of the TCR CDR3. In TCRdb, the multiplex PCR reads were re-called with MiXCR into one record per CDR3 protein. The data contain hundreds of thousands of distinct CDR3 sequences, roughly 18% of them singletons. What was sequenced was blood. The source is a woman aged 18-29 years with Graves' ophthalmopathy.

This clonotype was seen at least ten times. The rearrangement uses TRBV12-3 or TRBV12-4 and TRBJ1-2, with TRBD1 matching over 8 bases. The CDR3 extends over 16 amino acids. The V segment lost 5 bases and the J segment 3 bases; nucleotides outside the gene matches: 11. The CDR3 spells CASSVQTGTGDYGYTF. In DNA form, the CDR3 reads TGTGCCAGCAGTGTACAGACCGGGACAGGTGACTATGGCTACACCTTC.

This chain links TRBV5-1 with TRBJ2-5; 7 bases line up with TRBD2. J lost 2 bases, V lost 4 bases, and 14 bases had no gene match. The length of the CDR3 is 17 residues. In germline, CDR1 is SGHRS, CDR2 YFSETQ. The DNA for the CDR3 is TGCGCCAGCAGCCCGGACCCCTATGCGGGGGTGCAAGAGACCCAGTACTTC. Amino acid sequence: CASSPDPYAGVQETQYF.

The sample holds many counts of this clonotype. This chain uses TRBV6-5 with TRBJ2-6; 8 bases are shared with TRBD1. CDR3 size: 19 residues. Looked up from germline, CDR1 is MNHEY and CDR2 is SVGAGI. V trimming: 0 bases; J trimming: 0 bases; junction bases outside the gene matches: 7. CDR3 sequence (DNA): TGTGCCAGCAGTTACTCGGGACAGGCGCTAAGCTCTGGGGCCAACGTCCTGACTTTC. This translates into CASSYSGQALSSGANVLTF.

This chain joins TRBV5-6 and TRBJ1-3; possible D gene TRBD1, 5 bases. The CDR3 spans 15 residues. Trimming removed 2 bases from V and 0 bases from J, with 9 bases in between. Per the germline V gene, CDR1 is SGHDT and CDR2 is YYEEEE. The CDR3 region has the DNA TGTGCCAGCAGCTTTCGACAGTACTCTGGAAACACCATATATTTT. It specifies CASSFRQYSGNTIYF.

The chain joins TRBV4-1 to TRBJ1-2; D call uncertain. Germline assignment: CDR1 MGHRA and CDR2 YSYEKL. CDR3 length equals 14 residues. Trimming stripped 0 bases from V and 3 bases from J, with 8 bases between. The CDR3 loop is CASSQDGRYYGYTF. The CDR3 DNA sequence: TGCGCCAGCAGCCAAGATGGGCGGTACTATGGCTACACCTTC.

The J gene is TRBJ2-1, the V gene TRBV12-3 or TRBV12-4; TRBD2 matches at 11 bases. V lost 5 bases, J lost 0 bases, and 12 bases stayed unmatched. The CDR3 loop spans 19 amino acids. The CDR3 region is CASSPRLAGFTSSYNEQFF. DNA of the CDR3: TGTGCCAGCAGTCCCAGACTAGCGGGGTTTACTAGCTCCTACAATGAGCAGTTCTTC.

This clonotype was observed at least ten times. Here the CDR3 DNA reads TGTGCCACCAGACTGGCCCAGGGTGAGCAGTTCTTC. Translation: CATRLAQGEQFF. The V call is TRBV11-2, the J call TRBJ2-1; D is possibly TRBD1 (5 bases). V lost 10 bases, J lost 9 bases, and 16 bases lay in between. The germline CDR1 and CDR2 sequences are SGHAT and FQNNGV. The CDR3 length is 12 residues.

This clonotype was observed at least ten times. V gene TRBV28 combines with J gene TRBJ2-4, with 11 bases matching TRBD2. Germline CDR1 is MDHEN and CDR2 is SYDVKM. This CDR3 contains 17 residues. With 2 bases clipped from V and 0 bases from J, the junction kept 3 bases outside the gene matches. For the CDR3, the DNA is TGTGCCAGCAGTTTAGCGGGACTAGCGGTAGCCAAAAACATTCAGTACTTC. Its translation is CASSLAGLAVAKNIQYF.

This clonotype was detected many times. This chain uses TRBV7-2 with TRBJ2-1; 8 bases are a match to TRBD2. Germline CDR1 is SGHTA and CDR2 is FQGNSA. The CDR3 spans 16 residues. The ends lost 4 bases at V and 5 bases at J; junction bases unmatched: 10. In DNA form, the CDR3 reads TGTGCCAGCAGCTACACCCCCGGGACTAGAAACAATGAGCAGTTCTTC. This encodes CASSYTPGTRNNEQFF.

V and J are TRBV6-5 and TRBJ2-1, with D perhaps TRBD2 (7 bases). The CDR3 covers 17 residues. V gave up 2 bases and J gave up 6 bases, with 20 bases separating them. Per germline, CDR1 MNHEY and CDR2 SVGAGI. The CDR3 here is CASSYRGGGPGSNEQFF. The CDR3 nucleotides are TGTGCCAGCAGTTACCGAGGGGGAGGGCCGGGCTCCAATGAGCAGTTCTTC.

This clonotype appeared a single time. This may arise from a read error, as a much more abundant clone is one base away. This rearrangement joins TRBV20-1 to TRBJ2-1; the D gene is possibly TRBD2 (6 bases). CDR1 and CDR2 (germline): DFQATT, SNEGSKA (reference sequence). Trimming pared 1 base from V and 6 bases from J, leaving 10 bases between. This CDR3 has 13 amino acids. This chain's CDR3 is CSARGLALNEQFF. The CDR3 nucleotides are TGCAGTGCTAGAGGCCTAGCGCTCAATGAGCAGTTCTTC.

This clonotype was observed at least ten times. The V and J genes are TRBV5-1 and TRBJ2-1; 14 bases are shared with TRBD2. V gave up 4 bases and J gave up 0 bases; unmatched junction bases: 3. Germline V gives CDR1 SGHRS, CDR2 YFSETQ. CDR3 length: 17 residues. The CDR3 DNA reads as TGCGCCAGCAGCCCAGGACTAGCGGGAGGCTCCTACAATGAGCAGTTCTTC. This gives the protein CASSPGLAGGSYNEQFF.

CDR3 residues: CASSLRRDNTGGLGSHF. Written as DNA, the CDR3 is TGTGCCAGCAGCTTACGACGGGACAACACAGGGGGCCTGGGGTCCCATTTT. The rearrangement links TRBV7-2 to TRBJ1-5; TRBD1 matches at 9 bases. V shed 2 bases, J shed 16 bases, and the junction held 21 bases outside the gene matches. CDR1 and CDR2 (germline): SGHTA, FQGNSA. The CDR3 sequence is 17 residues long.

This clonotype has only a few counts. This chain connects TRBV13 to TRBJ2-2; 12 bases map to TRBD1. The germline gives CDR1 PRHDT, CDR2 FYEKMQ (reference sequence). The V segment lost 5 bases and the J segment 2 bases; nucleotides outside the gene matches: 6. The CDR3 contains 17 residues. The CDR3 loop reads CASSLGTGGRNTGELFF. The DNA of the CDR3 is TGTGCCAGCAGCCTCGGGACAGGGGGCCGAAACACCGGGGAGCTGTTTTTT.

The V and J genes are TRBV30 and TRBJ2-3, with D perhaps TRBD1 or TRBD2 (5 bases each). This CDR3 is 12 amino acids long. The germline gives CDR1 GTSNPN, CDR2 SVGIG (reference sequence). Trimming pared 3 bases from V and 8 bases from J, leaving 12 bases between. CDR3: CAWRGDLSTQYF. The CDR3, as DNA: TGTGCCTGGAGGGGGGACCTCAGTACGCAGTATTTT.

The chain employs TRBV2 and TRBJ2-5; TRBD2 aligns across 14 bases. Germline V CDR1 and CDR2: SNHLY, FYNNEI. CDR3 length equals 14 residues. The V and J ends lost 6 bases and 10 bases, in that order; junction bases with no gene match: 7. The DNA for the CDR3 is TGTGCCAGCAGAGGGACTAGCGGGAGTCCGGACCAGTACTTC. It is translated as CASRGTSGSPDQYF.

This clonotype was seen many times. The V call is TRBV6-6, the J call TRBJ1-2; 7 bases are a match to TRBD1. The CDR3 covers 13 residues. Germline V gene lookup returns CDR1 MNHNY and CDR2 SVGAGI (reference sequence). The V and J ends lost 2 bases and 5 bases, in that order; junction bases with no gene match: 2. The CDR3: CASSYHRGYGYTF. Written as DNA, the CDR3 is TGTGCCAGCAGTTACCACAGGGGATATGGCTACACCTTC.

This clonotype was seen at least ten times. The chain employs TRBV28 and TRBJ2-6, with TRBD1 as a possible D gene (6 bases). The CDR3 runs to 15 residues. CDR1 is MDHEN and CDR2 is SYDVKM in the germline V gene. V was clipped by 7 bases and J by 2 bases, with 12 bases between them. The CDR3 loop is CASTLGGTGANVLTF. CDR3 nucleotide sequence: TGTGCCAGCACCCTAGGGGGAACTGGGGCCAACGTCCTGACTTTC.

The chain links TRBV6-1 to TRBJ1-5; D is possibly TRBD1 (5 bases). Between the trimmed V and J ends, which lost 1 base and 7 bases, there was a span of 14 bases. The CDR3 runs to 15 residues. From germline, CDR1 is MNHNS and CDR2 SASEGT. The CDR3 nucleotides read TGTGCCAGCAGTGAAGTAAGAGGGGATATGCAGCCCCAGCATTTT. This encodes CASSEVRGDMQPQHF.

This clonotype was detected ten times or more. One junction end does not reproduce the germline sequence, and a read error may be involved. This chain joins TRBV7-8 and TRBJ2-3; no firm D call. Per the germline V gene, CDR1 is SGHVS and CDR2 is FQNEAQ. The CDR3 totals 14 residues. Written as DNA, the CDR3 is TGTGCCAGCAGCTTCTCCGGCCGTTCAGATCCGCAGTATTTT. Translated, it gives CASSFSGRSDPQYF.

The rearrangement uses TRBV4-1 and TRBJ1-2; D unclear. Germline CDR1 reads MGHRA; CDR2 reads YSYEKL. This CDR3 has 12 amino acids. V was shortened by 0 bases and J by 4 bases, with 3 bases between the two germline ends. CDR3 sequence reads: CASSQDGYGYTF. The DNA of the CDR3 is TGCGCCAGCAGCCAAGATGGCTATGGCTACACCTTC.

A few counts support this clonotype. CDR3 coding DNA: TGTGCCAGTAGTACCACCTCCCCCCCCTACGAGCAGTACTTC. It translates to CASSTTSPPYEQYF. The V call is TRBV19, the J call TRBJ2-7; D is unresolved. This CDR3 comprises 14 residues. In germline, CDR1 is LNHDA, CDR2 SQIVND (reference sequence). Trimming removed 4 bases at V and 2 bases at J, with 12 bases between.

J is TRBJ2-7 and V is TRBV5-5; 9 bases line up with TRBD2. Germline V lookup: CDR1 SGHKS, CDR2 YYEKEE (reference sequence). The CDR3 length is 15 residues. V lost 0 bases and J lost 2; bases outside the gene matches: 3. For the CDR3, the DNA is TGTGCCAGCAGCTTGGTGCGCGGGAGGGCCTACGAGCAGTACTTC. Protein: CASSLVRGRAYEQYF.

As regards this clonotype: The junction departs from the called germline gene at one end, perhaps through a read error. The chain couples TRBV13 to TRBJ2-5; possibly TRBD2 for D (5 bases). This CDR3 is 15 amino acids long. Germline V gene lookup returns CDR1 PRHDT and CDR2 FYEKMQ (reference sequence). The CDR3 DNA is TGTGCCAGCAGCCCAGTAGCGAGGGCGCAAGGGACCCAGTACTTC. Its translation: CASSPVARAQGTQYF. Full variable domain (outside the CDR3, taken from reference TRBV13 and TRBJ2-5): AAGVIQSPRHLIKEKRETATLKCYPIPRHDTVYWYQQGPGQDPQFLISFYEKMQSDKGSIPDRFSAQQFSDYHSELNMSSLELGDSALYFCASSPVARAQGTQYFGPGTRLLVL.

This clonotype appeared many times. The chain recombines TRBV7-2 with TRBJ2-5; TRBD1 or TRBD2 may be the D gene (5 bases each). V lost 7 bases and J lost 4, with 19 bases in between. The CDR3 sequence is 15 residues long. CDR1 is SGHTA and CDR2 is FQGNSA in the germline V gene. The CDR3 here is CASNTLGRERETQYF. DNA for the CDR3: TGTGCCAGCAACACCTTGGGACGGGAAAGAGAGACCCAGTACTTC.

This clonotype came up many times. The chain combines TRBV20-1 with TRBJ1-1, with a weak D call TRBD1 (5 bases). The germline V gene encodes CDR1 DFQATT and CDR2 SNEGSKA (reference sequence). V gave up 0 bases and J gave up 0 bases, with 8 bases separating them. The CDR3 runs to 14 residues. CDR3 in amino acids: CSARDRGMNTEAFF. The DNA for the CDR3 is TGCAGTGCTAGAGATAGGGGCATGAACACTGAAGCTTTCTTT.

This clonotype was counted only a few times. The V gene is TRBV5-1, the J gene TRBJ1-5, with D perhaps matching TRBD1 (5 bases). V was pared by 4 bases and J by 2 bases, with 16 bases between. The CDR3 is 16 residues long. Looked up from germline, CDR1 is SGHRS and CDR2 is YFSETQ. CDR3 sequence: CASSPGVGQGNQPQHF. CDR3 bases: TGCGCCAGCAGCCCCGGAGTGGGGCAGGGCAATCAGCCCCAGCATTTT.

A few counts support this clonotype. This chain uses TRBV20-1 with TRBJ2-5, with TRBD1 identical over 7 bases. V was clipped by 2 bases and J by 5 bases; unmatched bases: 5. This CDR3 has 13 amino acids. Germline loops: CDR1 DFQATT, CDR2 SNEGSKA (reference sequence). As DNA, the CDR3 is TGCAGTGCTAGATATGACAGGGAGGAGACCCAGTACTTC. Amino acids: CSARYDREETQYF.

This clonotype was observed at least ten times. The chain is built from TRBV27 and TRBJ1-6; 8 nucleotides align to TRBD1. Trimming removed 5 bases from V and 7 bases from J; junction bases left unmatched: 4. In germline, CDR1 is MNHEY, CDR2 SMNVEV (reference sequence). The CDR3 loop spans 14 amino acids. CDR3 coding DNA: TGTGCCAGCAGTGACAGGGGCCTAAATTCACCCCTCCACTTT. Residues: CASSDRGLNSPLHF.

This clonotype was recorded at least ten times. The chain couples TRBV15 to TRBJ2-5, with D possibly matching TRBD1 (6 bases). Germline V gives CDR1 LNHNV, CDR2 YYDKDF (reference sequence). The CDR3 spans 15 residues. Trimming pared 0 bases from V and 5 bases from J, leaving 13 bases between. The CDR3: CATSRDRGGRETQYF. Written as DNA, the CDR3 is TGTGCCACCAGCAGAGATCGAGGGGGTCGGGAGACCCAGTACTTC. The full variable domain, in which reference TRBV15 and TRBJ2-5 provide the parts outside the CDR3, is DAMVIQNPRYQVTQFGKPVTLSCSQTLNHNVMYWYQQKSSQAPKLLFHYYDKDFNNEADTPDNFQSRRPNTSFCFLDIRSPGLGDTAMYLCATSRDRGGRETQYFGPGTRLLVL.